The 5 T cell receptor beta chains listed next were all sequenced from one sample in a study of beta chain features in type 1 diabetes (dated by TCRdb to the late 2010s). These receptors' antigens are unknown. What the work shows at the level of the full study, not this receptor alone: In all four CD4+ subsets, TCRB CDR3 length was moderately but significantly shorter in type 1 diabetes patients.

The library was obtained by the immunoSEQ multiplex PCR assay. All of the isolated RNA was reverse transcribed with the High Capacity cDNA Reverse Transcription Kit, so expressed TCRB transcripts were sequenced. TCRdb took this table from immuneACCESS and kept in-frame rearrangements with V and J called. Such tables lack part of the clones; where checked against another copy, unresolved V genes explain under half of the gap, and the rest is unexplained. Here the sample has around 710,000 clones; under 15% occur a single time. The ten largest clones represent 0.095% to 0.15% of the sample. Sample: naive CD4+ T cells from blood. The cell subset or site label here, explained by the study, means: true naive CD4+ T cells. Source of these receptors: a young man with type 1 diabetes.

This clone was observed a few times. This sample also contains other DNA sequences that code for the same CDR3. The chain employs TRBV14 and TRBJ2-7; D uncertain. CDR1 and CDR2 from the germline V gene are SGHDN and FVKESK. The CDR3 is 11 residues long. The V end lost 1 base, the J end lost 4 bases, and 2 bases lay between the germline ends. The CDR3, as DNA: TGTGCCAGCAGCCAAGTGTACGAGCAGTACTTC. Translated, it gives CASSQVYEQYF.

The chain employs TRBV4-1 and TRBJ2-3; 8 bases align to TRBD2. Trimming removed 1 base from V and 2 bases from J; junction bases left unmatched: 8. Germline CDR1 MGHRA, CDR2 YSYEKL. The CDR3 is 17 amino acids. This chain's CDR3 is CASSQAVGRGATDTQYF. In DNA form, the CDR3 reads TGCGCCAGCAGCCAAGCGGTCGGGCGGGGGGCCACAGATACGCAGTATTTT.

CDR3 nucleotides: TGCGCCAGCAGCTTGGCTACAGGGGATCTGGGTAATTCACCCCTCCACTTT. This sequence encodes CASSLATGDLGNSPLHF. The chain links TRBV5-1 to TRBJ1-6; 7 positions match TRBD1. Germline V gene data show CDR1 as SGHRS and CDR2 as YFSETQ. The CDR3 totals 17 residues. V lost 0 bases to trimming and J lost 6 bases; unmatched junction nucleotides: 9. The variable domain in full, with the rest retrieved from reference TRBV5-1 and TRBJ1-6, is KAGVTQTPRYLIKTRGQQVTLSCSPISGHRSVSWYQQTPGQGLQFLFEYFSETQRNKGNFPGRFSGRQFSNSRSEMNVSTLELGDSALYLCASSLATGDLGNSPLHFGNGTRLTVT.

A word on this clone: Different DNA sequences within this sample yield the same CDR3. The chain carries TRBV5-1 and TRBJ2-1, with D uncertain. V lost 0 bases to trimming and J lost 3 bases, with 1 base between them. The V gene's germline CDR1 is SGHRS and CDR2 YFSETQ. The CDR3 is made up of 12 amino acids. The CDR3 sequence is CASSLDYNEQFF. The CDR3 region has the DNA TGCGCCAGCAGCTTGGACTACAATGAGCAGTTCTTC.

The rearrangement links TRBV19 to TRBJ2-7; 8 positions match TRBD1. The CDR3 spans 14 residues. V gave up 5 bases and J gave up 4 bases; unmatched junction bases: 7. The germline V gene encodes CDR1 LNHDA and CDR2 SQIVND (reference sequence). CDR3 DNA sequence: TGTGCCAGTAGTTTTCGGACAGGGCAATACGAGCAGTACTTC. It codes for CASSFRTGQYEQYF.